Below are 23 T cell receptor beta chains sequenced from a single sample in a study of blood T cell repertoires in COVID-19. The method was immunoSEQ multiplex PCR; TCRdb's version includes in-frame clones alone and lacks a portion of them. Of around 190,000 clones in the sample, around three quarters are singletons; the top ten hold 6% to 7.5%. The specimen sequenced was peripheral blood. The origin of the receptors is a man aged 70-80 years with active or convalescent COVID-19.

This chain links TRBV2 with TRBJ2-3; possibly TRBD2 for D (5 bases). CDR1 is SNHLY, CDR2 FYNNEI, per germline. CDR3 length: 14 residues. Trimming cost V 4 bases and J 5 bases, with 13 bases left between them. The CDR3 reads CASSVRMGEDTQYF. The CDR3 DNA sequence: TGTGCCAGCAGTGTGCGGATGGGAGAAGATACGCAGTATTTT.

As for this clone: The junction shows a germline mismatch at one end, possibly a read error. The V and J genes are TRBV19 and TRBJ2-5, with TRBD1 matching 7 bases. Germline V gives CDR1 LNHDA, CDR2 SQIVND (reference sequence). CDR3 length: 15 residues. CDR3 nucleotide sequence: TGTGCCAGTAGCATAGGAACAGGGGCGGGTGAGACCCAGTACTTC. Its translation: CASSIGTGAGETQYF. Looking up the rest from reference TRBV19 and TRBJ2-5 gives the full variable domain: DGGITQSPKYLFRKEGQNVTLSCEQNLNHDAMYWYRQDPGQGLRLIYYSQIVNDFQKGDIAEGYSVSREKKESFPLTVTSAQKNPTAFYLCASSIGTGAGETQYFGPGTRLLVL.

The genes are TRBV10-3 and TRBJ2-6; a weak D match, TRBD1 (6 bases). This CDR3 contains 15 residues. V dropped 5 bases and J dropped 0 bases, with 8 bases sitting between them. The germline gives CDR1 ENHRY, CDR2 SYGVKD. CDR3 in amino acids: CAISWTDSGANVLTF. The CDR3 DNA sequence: TGTGCCATCAGTTGGACAGACTCTGGGGCCAACGTCCTGACTTTC.

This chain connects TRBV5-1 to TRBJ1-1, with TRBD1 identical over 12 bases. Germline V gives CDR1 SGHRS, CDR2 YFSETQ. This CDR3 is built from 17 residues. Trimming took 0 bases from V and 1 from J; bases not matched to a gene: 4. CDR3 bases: TGCGCCAGCAGCTTGGGCGGGACAGGGGGCAGGAACACTGAAGCTTTCTTT. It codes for CASSLGGTGGRNTEAFF.

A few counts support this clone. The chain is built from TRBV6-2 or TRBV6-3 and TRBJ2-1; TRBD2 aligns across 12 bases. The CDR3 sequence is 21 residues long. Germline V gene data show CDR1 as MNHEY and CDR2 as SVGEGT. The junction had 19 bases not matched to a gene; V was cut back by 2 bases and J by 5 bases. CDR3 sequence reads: CASSYRRELETSGRIHNEQFF. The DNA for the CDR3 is TGTGCCAGCAGTTACCGGAGGGAACTCGAAACTAGCGGGAGGATTCACAATGAGCAGTTCTTC.

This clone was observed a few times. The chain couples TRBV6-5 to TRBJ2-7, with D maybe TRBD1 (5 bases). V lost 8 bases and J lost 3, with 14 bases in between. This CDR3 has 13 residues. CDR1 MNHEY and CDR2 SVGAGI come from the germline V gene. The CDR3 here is CASGLTDSYEQYF. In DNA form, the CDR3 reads TGTGCCAGCGGCCTGACAGATAGCTACGAGCAGTACTTC.

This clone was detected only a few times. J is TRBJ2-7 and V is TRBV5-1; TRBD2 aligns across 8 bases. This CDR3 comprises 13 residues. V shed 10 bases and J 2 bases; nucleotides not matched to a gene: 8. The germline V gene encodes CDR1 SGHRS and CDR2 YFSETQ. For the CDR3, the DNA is TGCGCCCGCCGGGGGGGGTTGCCCTACGAGCAGTACTTC. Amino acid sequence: CARRGGLPYEQYF.

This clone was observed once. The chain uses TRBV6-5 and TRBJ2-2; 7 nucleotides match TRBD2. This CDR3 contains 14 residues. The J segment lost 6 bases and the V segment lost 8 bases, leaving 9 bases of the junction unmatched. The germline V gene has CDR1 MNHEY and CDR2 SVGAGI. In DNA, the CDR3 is TGTGCCAGCCGAGGGAGGGCCTCGTCCGGGGAGCTGTTTTTT. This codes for CASRGRASSGELFF.

In nucleotides, the CDR3 is TGCAGCGCCTCCGGGACAGGGGGCGGGAGTGAAAAACTGTTTTTT. This sequence encodes CSASGTGGGSEKLFF. The V and J genes are TRBV29-1 and TRBJ1-4; 12 bases are a match to TRBD1. V was pared by 7 bases and J by 7 bases, with 10 bases of the junction left unmatched. Germline V lookup: CDR1 SQVTM, CDR2 ANQGSEA. The CDR3 spans 15 residues.

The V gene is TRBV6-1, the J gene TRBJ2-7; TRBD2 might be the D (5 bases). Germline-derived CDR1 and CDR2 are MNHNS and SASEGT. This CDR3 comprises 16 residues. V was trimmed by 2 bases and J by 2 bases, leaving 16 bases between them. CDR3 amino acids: CASSERPWERPYEQYF. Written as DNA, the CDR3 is TGTGCCAGCAGTGAACGTCCGTGGGAGCGGCCCTACGAGCAGTACTTC.

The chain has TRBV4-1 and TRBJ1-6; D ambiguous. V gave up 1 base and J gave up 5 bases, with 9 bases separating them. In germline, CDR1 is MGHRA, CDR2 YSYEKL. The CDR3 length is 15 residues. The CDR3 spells CASSQVVGNNSPLHF. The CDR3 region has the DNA TGCGCCAGCAGCCAAGTGGTCGGGAATAATTCACCCCTCCACTTT.

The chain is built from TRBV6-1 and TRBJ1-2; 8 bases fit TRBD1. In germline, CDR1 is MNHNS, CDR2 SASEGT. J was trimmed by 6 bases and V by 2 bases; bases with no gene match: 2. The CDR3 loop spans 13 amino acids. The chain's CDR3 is CASSETTGDGYTF. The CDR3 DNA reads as TGTGCCAGCAGTGAAACGACAGGGGATGGCTACACCTTC.

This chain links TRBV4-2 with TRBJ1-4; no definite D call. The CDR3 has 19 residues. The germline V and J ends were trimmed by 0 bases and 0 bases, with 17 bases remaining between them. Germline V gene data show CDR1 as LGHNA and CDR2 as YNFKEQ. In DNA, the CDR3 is TGTGCCAGCAGCCAAGACCAGCAGCGGCGCGGTACAACTAATGAAAAACTGTTTTTT. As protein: CASSQDQQRRGTTNEKLFF.

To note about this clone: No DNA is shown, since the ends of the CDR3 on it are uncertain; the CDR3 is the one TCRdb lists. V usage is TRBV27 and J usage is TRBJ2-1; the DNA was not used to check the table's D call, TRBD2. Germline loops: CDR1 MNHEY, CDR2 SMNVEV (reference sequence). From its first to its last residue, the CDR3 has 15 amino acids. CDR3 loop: CASSSSGGLYNEQFF.

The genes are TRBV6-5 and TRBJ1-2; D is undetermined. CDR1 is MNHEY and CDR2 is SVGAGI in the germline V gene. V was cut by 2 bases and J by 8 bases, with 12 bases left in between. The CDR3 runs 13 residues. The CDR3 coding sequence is TGTGCCAGCAGTTACGGGAGGGATTGGGGCTACACCTTC. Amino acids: CASSYGRDWGYTF.

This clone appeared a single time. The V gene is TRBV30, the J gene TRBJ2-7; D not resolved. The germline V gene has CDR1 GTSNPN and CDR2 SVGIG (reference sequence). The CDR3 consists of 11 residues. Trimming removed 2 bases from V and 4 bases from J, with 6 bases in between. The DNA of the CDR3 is TGTGCCTGGAGTCGTACTTACGAGCAGTACTTC. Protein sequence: CAWSRTYEQYF.

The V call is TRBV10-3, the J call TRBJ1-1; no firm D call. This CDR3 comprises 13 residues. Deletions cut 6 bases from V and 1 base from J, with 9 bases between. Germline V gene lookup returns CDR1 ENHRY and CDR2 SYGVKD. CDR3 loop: CAISRTENTEAFF. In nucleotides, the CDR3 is TGTGCCATCAGCCGCACAGAGAACACTGAAGCTTTCTTT.

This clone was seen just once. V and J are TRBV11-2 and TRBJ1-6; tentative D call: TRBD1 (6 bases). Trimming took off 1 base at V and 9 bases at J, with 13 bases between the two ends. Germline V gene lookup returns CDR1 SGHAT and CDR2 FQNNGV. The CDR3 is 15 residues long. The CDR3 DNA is TGTGCCAGCAGCTTAGCAGGGGCACTGTCTTCACCCCTCCACTTT. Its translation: CASSLAGALSSPLHF.

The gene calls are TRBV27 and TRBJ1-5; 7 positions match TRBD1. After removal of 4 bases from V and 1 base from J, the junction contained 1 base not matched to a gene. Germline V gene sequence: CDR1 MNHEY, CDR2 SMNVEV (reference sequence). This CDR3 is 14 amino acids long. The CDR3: CASSSQGSNQPQHF. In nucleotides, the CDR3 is TGTGCCAGCAGTTCACAGGGGAGCAATCAGCCCCAGCATTTT.

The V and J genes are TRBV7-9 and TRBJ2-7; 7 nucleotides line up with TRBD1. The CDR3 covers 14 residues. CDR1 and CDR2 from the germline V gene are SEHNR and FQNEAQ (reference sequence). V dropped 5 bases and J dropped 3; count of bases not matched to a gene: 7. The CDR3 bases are TGTGCCAGCAGCGTACCAGGACAGGACTACGAGCAGTACTTC. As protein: CASSVPGQDYEQYF.

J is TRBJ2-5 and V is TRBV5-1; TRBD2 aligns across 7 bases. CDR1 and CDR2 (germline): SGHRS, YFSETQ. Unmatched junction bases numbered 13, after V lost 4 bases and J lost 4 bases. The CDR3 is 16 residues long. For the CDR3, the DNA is TGCGCCAGCAGCCTAGAAGCCGGACTAGAGGGAGAGACCCAGTACTTC. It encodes CASSLEAGLEGETQYF.

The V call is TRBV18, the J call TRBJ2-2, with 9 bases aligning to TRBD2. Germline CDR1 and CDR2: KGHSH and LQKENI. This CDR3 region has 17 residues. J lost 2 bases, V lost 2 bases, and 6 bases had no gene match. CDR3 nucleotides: TGTGCCAGCTCACCAAAACAGGGACTAGCAAACACCGGGGAGCTGTTTTTT. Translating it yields CASSPKQGLANTGELFF.

In nucleotides, the CDR3 is TGTGCCAGCAGCCCCACGGGGATTAGCACAGATACGCAGTATTTT. Translating it yields CASSPTGISTDTQYF. The chain is built from TRBV7-9 and TRBJ2-3; tentatively, D is TRBD2 (5 bases). This CDR3 contains 15 residues. The V end was cut by 5 bases, the J end by 0 bases, with 12 bases between. CDR1 is SEHNR and CDR2 is FQNEAQ in the germline V gene (reference sequence).